These T cell receptor beta chains were read from a single sample in a study of blood T cell repertoires in COVID-19. Measured with immunoSEQ multiplex PCR; TCRdb has only the in-frame clones, and not every one. The data contain about 52,000 clones, more than 75% of them singletons. Sequencing used peripheral blood. The source is a human donor with active COVID-19. The donor label of this sample is uncertain. CDR3s include the opening cysteine and the closing phenylalanine or tryptophan. D genes are given only for firm matches. A row's size may be missing; if present it is once, few, many or a size class.

. | TRBJ1-2 | TRBV4-3 | . | TGCGCCAGCAGCCAAGATGTCGTGGAGGAGAGCTACACCTTC | CASSQDVVEESYTF
TRBD1 | TRBJ1-2 | TRBV24-1 | once | TGTGCCACCAGTGTCACAGGGGGCCACGGTGGCTACACCTTC | CATSVTGGHGGYTF
. | TRBJ1-2 | TRBV7-2 | . | TGTGCCAGCAGCGAGGGCCCAAACTATGGCTACACCTTC | CASSEGPNYGYTF
. | TRBJ1-3 | TRBV19 | . | TGTGCCAGTAGTATTGGCCAGGGATACTCTGGAAACACCATATATTTT | CASSIGQGYSGNTIYF
. | TRBJ1-5 | TRBV4-3 | few | TGCGCCAGCAGCCAAGATGTACAGTCCAATCAGCCCCAGCATTTT | CASSQDVQSNQPQHF
TRBD2 | TRBJ2-1 | TRBV2 | . | TGTGCCAGCAGTGAAATGGCGGCGGGGGGGCCGTATGAGCAGTTCTTC | CASSEMAAGGPYEQFF
. | TRBJ1-2 | TRBV4-3 | . | TGCGCCAGCAGCCAAGAGCTGACAACGGCGTGGGACTATGGCTACACCTTC | CASSQELTTAWDYGYTF
TRBD1 | TRBJ1-5 | TRBV7-9 | . | TGTGCCAGCAGCCTAACCGGGACAGGGAATCAGCCCCAGCATTTT | CASSLTGTGNQPQHF
. | TRBJ2-5 | TRBV18 | . | TGTGCCAGCTCAACGCGCGAAGAGACCCAGTACTTC | CASSTREETQYF
. | TRBJ2-7 | TRBV13 | few | TGTGCCAGCAGCAACGAGGCATCCTACGAGCAGTACTTC | CASSNEASYEQYF
TRBD2 | TRBJ2-5 | TRBV25-1 | . | TGTGCCAGCAGGGAGACAGGTTCGGGGGGGGGCCAGTACTTC | CASRETGSGGGQYF
. | TRBJ1-1 | TRBV6-2/TRBV6-3 | . | TGTGCCAGCAGTTACTCCCAAGGGAGGAAGCCGAACACTGAAGCTTTCTTT | CASSYSQGRKPNTEAFF
TRBD1 | TRBJ2-1 | TRBV13 | . | TGTGCCAGCAGCCACGAACAGGGGAGAGAGCAGTTCTTC | CASSHEQGREQFF
TRBD1 | TRBJ1-5 | TRBV5-1 | few | TGCGCCAGCAGCTTAGGGACAGTCTTTAAGAATCAGCCCCAGCATTTT | CASSLGTVFKNQPQHF
. | TRBJ1-2 | TRBV20-1 | . | TGCAGTGCTCAGGGCCCTTATGGCTACACCTTC | CSAQGPYGYTF